This is a list of T cell receptor beta chains from one sample in a study of T cell changes during pregnancy in multiple sclerosis. The table came from immunoSEQ multiplex PCR; TCRdb's copy has only in-frame clones and leaves some out. The data show about 66,000 clones, with 90% seen just once and around 1.4% held by the top ten. The sample consisted of peripheral blood, taken in the third trimester of pregnancy. The receptor source for this set is a female donor with multiple sclerosis, enrolled in a pregnancy study. The CDR3 runs from the conserved cysteine through the conserved F or W. Each record gives: J gene, V gene, D gene, clone size, CDR3 protein, CDR3 DNA. The D gene is left open where the match is weak. A row's size may be missing; if present it is once, few, many or a size class.

TRBJ2-1 TRBV7-9 TRBD2 once CASPSGSSLYEQFF TGTGCCAGCCCAAGCGGGAGCAGTTTGTATGAGCAGTTCTTC
TRBJ2-2 TRBV6-1 TRBD1 . CASLDRGNTGELFF TGTGCCAGCCTGGACAGGGGAAACACCGGGGAGCTGTTTTTT
TRBJ1-2 TRBV19 . . CASSTGNPWGYGYTF TGTGCCAGTAGTACCGGGAACCCCTGGGGCTATGGCTACACCTTC
TRBJ1-1 TRBV19 . . CASFNTQVNTEAFF TGTGCCAGTTTCAACACCCAGGTGAACACTGAAGCTTTCTTT
TRBJ2-3 TRBV7-3 . . CASSGGSTDTQYF TGTGCCAGCAGCGGCGGCAGCACAGATACGCAGTATTTT
TRBJ2-5 TRBV30 . . CAWSRNRPQETQYF TGTGCCTGGAGTAGAAACAGGCCGCAAGAGACCCAGTACTTC
TRBJ1-4 TRBV2 . . CASSGQASTNEKLFF TGTGCCAGCAGTGGACAGGCCTCAACTAATGAAAAACTGTTTTTT
TRBJ2-1 TRBV18 TRBD1 . CASSPRGQSSYNEQFF TGTGCCAGCTCACCCAGGGGGCAAAGCTCCTACAATGAGCAGTTCTTC
TRBJ2-3 TRBV4-3 . . CASSLGDRVRSTDTQYF TGCGCCAGCAGCCTCGGTGACCGGGTCCGAAGTACAGATACGCAGTATTTT
TRBJ1-4 TRBV5-1 TRBD1 . CASSPGGTDVNEKLFF TGCGCCAGCAGCCCAGGAGGGACAGACGTTAATGAAAAACTGTTTTTT
TRBJ1-6 TRBV7-9 . once CASSPGESYNSPLHF TGTGCCAGCAGCCCAGGGGAATCCTATAATTCACCCCTCCACTTT
TRBJ1-5 TRBV30 . . CAWSVTGSQPQHF TGTGCCTGGAGTGTAACGGGATCCCAGCCCCAGCATTTT
TRBJ1-3 TRBV7-9 . . CASSFNRDSGNTIYF TGTGCCAGCAGCTTCAACAGGGACTCTGGAAACACCATATATTTT
TRBJ2-7 TRBV30 TRBD1 . CAWSPWTGSSYEQYF TGTGCCTGGAGCCCCTGGACAGGGAGCTCCTACGAGCAGTACTTC
TRBJ2-4 TRBV6-5 TRBD1 . CASSYPLSRGKNIQYF TGTGCCAGCAGTTACCCCCTGAGCAGGGGGAAAAACATTCAGTACTTC
TRBJ1-1 TRBV7-2 . . CASSRRDTRKAFF TGTGCCAGCAGCCGCCGGGACACCCGTAAGGCTTTCTTT
TRBJ2-7 TRBV2 . . CASSLDSYYEQYF TGTGCCAGCTCGCTTGACAGTTACTACGAGCAGTACTTC
TRBJ1-3 TRBV7-9 . . CASSPSGVVMGNTIYF TGTGCCAGCAGCCCGTCCGGGGTGGTCATGGGAAACACCATATATTTT
TRBJ1-1 TRBV29-1 TRBD1 . CSVKGTDEAFF TGCAGCGTAAAAGGGACAGATGAAGCTTTCTTT
TRBJ2-5 TRBV30 . . CAWSVQAAEGTQYF TGTGCCTGGAGTGTACAGGCCGCGGAAGGGACCCAGTACTTC
TRBJ2-1 TRBV27 TRBD2 . CASGFLAGVRNEQFF TGTGCCAGCGGATTTCTAGCGGGAGTAAGGAATGAGCAGTTCTTC
TRBJ1-1 TRBV27 . . CASSRNRDNTEAFF TGTGCCAGCAGCAGAAACAGGGACAACACTGAAGCTTTCTTT
TRBJ2-7 TRBV19 . . CASSPSSTGYYEQYF TGTGCCAGTAGCCCATCTTCGACAGGTTACTACGAGCAGTACTTC
TRBJ2-7 TRBV19 TRBD1 . CASSSRWTGHEQYF TGTGCCAGTAGTTCTCGATGGACAGGCCACGAGCAGTACTTC
TRBJ2-1 TRBV19 TRBD2 . CASSMGLAGGLYNEQFF TGTGCCAGTAGTATGGGACTAGCGGGAGGACTTTACAATGAGCAGTTCTTC
TRBJ1-2 TRBV19 TRBD1 . CASRLPQQGSYGYTF TGTGCCAGTAGGCTCCCACAACAGGGGAGCTATGGCTACACCTTC
TRBJ2-7 TRBV5-5 TRBD2 . CASSVSLAGISYEQYF TGTGCCAGCAGCGTGAGTCTAGCGGGAATCTCCTACGAGCAGTACTTC
TRBJ2-1 TRBV2 TRBD2 once CASSAFDRFSGMGELAGVRNEQFF TGTGCCAGCAGTGCTTTTGACCGGTTTTCTGGAATGGGGGAACTAGCGGGAGTCCGCAATGAGCAGTTCTTC
TRBJ1-5 TRBV6-1 TRBD1 . CASSNEGQGSQPQHF TGTGCCAGCAGTAACGAGGGACAGGGGAGTCAGCCCCAGCATTTT
TRBJ2-1 TRBV2 . . CASSPVVHEQFF TGTGCCAGCTCGCCGGTGGTGCATGAGCAGTTCTTC
TRBJ2-5 TRBV5-8 TRBD2 . CASSEGLAGHETQYF TGTGCCAGCAGCGAGGGACTAGCGGGACACGAGACCCAGTACTTC
TRBJ1-1 TRBV11-2 TRBD1 . CASSHRGTEAFF TGTGCCAGCAGCCACAGGGGCACTGAAGCTTTCTTT
TRBJ1-4 TRBV6-5 TRBD1 . CASSYGRQGNEKLFF TGTGCCAGCAGTTACGGTCGACAGGGTAATGAAAAACTGTTTTTT
TRBJ2-7 TRBV30 . . CAWSVLVPAEQYF TGTGCCTGGAGTGTACTCGTTCCCGCCGAGCAGTACTTC
TRBJ1-2 TRBV30 TRBD1 . CASEGQGFYGYTF TGTGCCTCGGAGGGACAGGGGTTCTATGGCTACACCTTC
TRBJ1-4 TRBV19 TRBD1 . CASSIGLQGGNEKLFF TGTGCCAGTAGTATCGGCTTACAGGGGGGAAATGAAAAACTGTTTTTT
TRBJ2-1 TRBV5-6 . . CASSSGNNEQFF TGTGCCAGCAGCTCGGGTAACAATGAGCAGTTCTTC
TRBJ2-5 TRBV19 TRBD1 . CATSPDREETQYF TGTGCCACCTCCCCCGACAGGGAAGAGACCCAGTACTTC
TRBJ2-3 TRBV6-5 . once CATKTDTQYF TGTGCCACCAAAACAGATACGCAGTATTTT
TRBJ1-5 TRBV6-1 TRBD1 . CASRGQGAYRQPQHF TGTGCCAGCAGGGGACAGGGGGCCTACAGACAGCCTCAGCATTTT
TRBJ2-5 TRBV7-9 . . CASSLGDSETQYF TGTGCCAGCAGCTTAGGTGACAGCGAGACCCAGTACTTC
TRBJ2-1 TRBV19 . . CASSIRASAKFYNEQFF TGTGCCAGTAGTATAAGGGCTAGCGCCAAATTCTACAATGAGCAGTTCTTC
TRBJ2-3 TRBV7-9 . . CASSLQGLADTQYF TGTGCCAGCAGCTTACAGGGGTTGGCAGATACGCAGTATTTT
TRBJ2-5 TRBV9 . . CASSSRLDQETQYF TGTGCCAGCAGCTCCCGACTAGACCAAGAGACCCAGTACTTC
TRBJ1-2 TRBV2 . . CASGDRGGSNYGYTF TGTGCCAGCGGCGACCGGGGGGGCTCTAACTATGGCTACACCTTC
TRBJ2-7 TRBV7-9 . . CASSLERSSYEQYF TGTGCCAGCAGTCTCGAGCGGAGCTCCTACGAGCAGTACTTC
TRBJ1-1 TRBV11-2 TRBD1 . CASSLIQGARSTEAFF TGTGCCAGCAGCCTAATTCAGGGGGCGCGTAGCACTGAAGCTTTCTTT
TRBJ2-7 TRBV4-3 . . CASSQGLAALSYEQYF TGCGCCAGCAGCCAAGGTCTCGCGGCGCTCTCCTACGAGCAGTACTTC
TRBJ2-3 TRBV10-3 TRBD2 few CAIYGGLAGGDTQYF TGTGCCATCTATGGGGGGCTAGCGGGAGGAGATACGCAGTATTTT
TRBJ1-3 TRBV9 . . CASSVDPQGLRNTIYF TGTGCCAGCAGCGTCGATCCTCAGGGCTTAAGAAACACCATATATTTT
TRBJ1-5 TRBV30 . . CAWEKGTGDFWSNQPQHF TGTGCCTGGGAGAAAGGGACGGGGGACTTTTGGAGCAATCAGCCCCAGCATTTT